The rows below give T cell receptor beta chains drawn from one sample of a study of graft-versus-host responses after intestinal transplantation. Assay used: immunoSEQ multiplex PCR; TCRdb lists only in-frame clones, some missing. The table includes tens of thousands of clones, 91% detected once. Specimen: PBMCs, collected 524 days after transplant. The receptors shown here come from a human patient who received an intestinal transplant, so some T cells may come from the graft donor. Both conserved end residues are trimmed from each CDR3. The D gene is left open where the match is weak.

v_call	j_call	d_call	cdr3_aa
TRBV19	TRBJ1-4	-	ASSPGANEKLF
TRBV6-5	TRBJ2-7	-	ASSDSSYEQY
TRBV4-1	TRBJ1-2	TRBD1	ASSQEMDREHYGYT
TRBV2	TRBJ2-6	-	ASGIRSSGANVLT
TRBV9	TRBJ1-5	-	ASSLTGNSNQPQH
TRBV28	TRBJ1-1	-	ASSIRWGTEAF
TRBV5-1	TRBJ2-1	TRBD2	ASSLGLAVYNEQF
TRBV6-1	TRBJ2-7	-	ASSFVAPYEQY
TRBV4-1	TRBJ1-5	-	ASSQRPGSYSNQPQH
TRBV6-1	TRBJ1-3	-	ASSAQGSSGNTIY
TRBV4-3	TRBJ2-7	-	ASSQENLASNEQY
TRBV5-1	TRBJ2-2	-	ASSPSGGNTGELF
TRBV6-5	TRBJ1-3	-	ASSYSVNRNTIY
TRBV19	TRBJ2-7	-	ASSPGRTYEQY
TRBV6-5	TRBJ1-1	-	ASSYGTNEAF
TRBV4-3	TRBJ2-6	-	ASSPGPDSGANVLT
TRBV11-2	TRBJ1-1	-	ASSHPSGSEAF
TRBV7-9	TRBJ1-2	TRBD1	ASSLDRYRGKNYGYT
TRBV5-4	TRBJ2-1	-	ASSWTQDGNEQF
TRBV15	TRBJ1-4	-	ATSRGAGAEKLF
TRBV12-5	TRBJ2-3	TRBD2	ASARQGPTSGRLTADTQY
TRBV5-1	TRBJ2-7	-	ASSFFRDEQY
TRBV6-6	TRBJ1-1	-	ASSPPGQLSTEAF
TRBV5-8	TRBJ2-3	-	ASSSAQRSIDTQY
TRBV4-3	TRBJ2-7	-	ASSQREGGAAYEQY
TRBV6-1	TRBJ1-1	TRBD1	ASTTGQGMFTEAF
TRBV7-2	TRBJ1-5	-	ASSLVGSRSGQPQH
TRBV4-2	TRBJ1-2	TRBD1	ASSQAVDRGNYGYT
TRBV6-1	TRBJ2-4	-	ASTGSKNIQY